The 22 T cell receptor beta chains listed next were all sequenced from one sample in a study of CXCR3-negative and CXCR3-positive naive CD8 T cells. Study conclusions and caveats: Hydrophobicity was higher for TRB CDR3s found in CXCR3-positive naive cells than in CXCR3-negative naive cells.

These TCRs' antigens remain unknown. With UMI labels, 5' RACE was used to prepare the TRB cDNA libraries. Following a re-call of the 5' RACE reads, TCRdb has one entry per CDR3 protein and lacks DNA. The sample holds about 5,300 distinct CDR3 sequences. The source material was naive CXCR3+ CD8+ T cells from blood. Specified subset: CD45RO-CCR7+CD27+CD95- naive CD8+ T cells expressing CXCR3 (TNR3+). These receptor sequences come from a human donor in good health. Some clones in this sample may be carry-over from other donors' samples.

The chain links TRBV6-5 to TRBJ2-3; no DNA is available, so the TRBD1 call from TCRdb remains unchecked. Germline CDR1 and CDR2: MNHEY and SVGAGI. This CDR3 spans 16 amino acids. This CDR3 is CASRTSGTRSTDTQYF.

Considering frequency, this clonotype is medium-sized (0.01 to 0.1%). The chain has TRBV6-6 and TRBJ2-7. The CDR3 consists of 12 residues. Germline V gene sequence: CDR1 MNHNY, CDR2 SVGAGI (reference sequence). The CDR3 sequence is CASISADYEQYF.

The gene calls are TRBV29-1 and TRBJ2-7; TCRdb names TRBD2, which stays unverified in the absence of DNA. The CDR3 has 13 amino acids. The V gene's germline CDR1 is SQVTM and CDR2 ANQGSEA. CDR3 loop: CSVRAPGVYEQYF.

J is TRBJ2-1 and V is TRBV5-5; there is no DNA to check the TCRdb D call of TRBD2. In germline, CDR1 is SGHKS, CDR2 YYEKEE (reference sequence). The CDR3 covers 16 residues. CDR3 region: CASSWTGTTPYNEQFF.

The gene calls are TRBV29-1 and TRBJ2-7; without DNA, the TCRdb call of TRBD2 cannot be checked. The germline gives CDR1 SQVTM, CDR2 ANQGSEA. This CDR3 region has 14 residues. The CDR3 loop reads CSVDGLAGSDEQYF.

This clonotype is deemed medium-sized by its frequency. The J gene is TRBJ2-7, the V gene TRBV7-9; the D gene TCRdb calls, TRBD1, cannot be checked with no DNA. Germline-derived CDR1 and CDR2 are SEHNR and FQNEAQ (reference sequence). The CDR3 spans 14 residues. The chain's CDR3 is CASSSQDSSYEQYF.

This clonotype is identified as medium-sized from frequency. V is TRBV7-8 and J is TRBJ2-5; TCRdb returns TRBD1, unconfirmable since there is no DNA. Germline V gene sequence: CDR1 SGHVS, CDR2 FQNEAQ. The CDR3 covers 13 residues. The CDR3 protein is CASSRDIQETQYF.

This clonotype is labeled medium-sized based on frequency. The chain links TRBV5-1 to TRBJ2-1; TCRdb picks TRBD1, but there is no DNA to check that call. CDR1 and CDR2 (germline): SGHRS, YFSETQ. CDR3 length equals 13 residues. The CDR3 loop is CASSFLGDNEQFF.

This rearrangement joins TRBV9 to TRBJ2-3; no DNA is available, so the TRBD2 call from TCRdb remains unchecked. Germline assignment: CDR1 SGDLS and CDR2 YYNGEE. The length of the CDR3 is 17 residues. CDR3 sequence reads: CASSVGPAGTPTDTQYF.

The chain links TRBV7-9 to TRBJ2-3; TCRdb names TRBD2, which stays unverified in the absence of DNA. This CDR3 comprises 17 residues. Germline V gene sequence: CDR1 SEHNR, CDR2 FQNEAQ (reference sequence). The CDR3 sequence: CASSHGTSGRGTDTQYF.

According to its frequency, this clonotype is medium-sized. The V gene is TRBV6-5, the J gene TRBJ1-3; the TRBD1 assignment by TCRdb is unverifiable without DNA. Germline lookup yields CDR1 MNHEY and CDR2 SVGAGI. The CDR3 consists of 17 residues. CDR3 protein: CASSPNYPHQGINTIYF.

In terms of frequency, this clonotype is medium-sized (0.01 to 0.1%). The V call is TRBV7-9, the J call TRBJ2-5. CDR1 is SEHNR and CDR2 is FQNEAQ in the germline V gene (reference sequence). This CDR3 is built from 15 residues. CDR3 in amino acids: CASSLGFRDQETQYF.

This sequence joins TRBV20-1 and TRBJ1-2. The CDR3 has 15 amino acids. The germline V gene encodes CDR1 DFQATT and CDR2 SNEGSKA (reference sequence). The CDR3 sequence: CSARDLNGTAYGYTF.

This chain joins TRBV12-5 and TRBJ1-1; TCRdb proposes TRBD1, but this gene call is untestable without DNA. Germline lookup yields CDR1 LGHNT and CDR2 FRNRAP. CDR3 size: 16 residues. This chain's CDR3 is CASGLVGQGLNTEAFF.

By frequency, this clonotype is medium-sized. The V and J genes are TRBV4-1 and TRBJ2-2; the D call of TRBD2 rests on TCRdb alone, since no DNA is present to check it. The CDR3 has 22 amino acids. The germline V gene has CDR1 MGHRA and CDR2 YSYEKL. The CDR3 protein is CASSQASPGLIAGTMGTGELFF.

V is TRBV27 and J is TRBJ1-2; the TCRdb D gene call, TRBD1, has no DNA to confirm it. Germline assignment: CDR1 MNHEY and CDR2 SMNVEV (reference sequence). This CDR3 has 14 amino acids. Here the CDR3 reads CASSPVGGVNGYTF.

By frequency, this clonotype registers medium-sized. The chain employs TRBV29-1 and TRBJ1-1. The length of the CDR3 is 11 residues. Germline-derived CDR1 and CDR2 are SQVTM and ANQGSEA. CDR3 sequence: CSDKSHTEAFF.

This clonotype is deemed medium-sized by its frequency. J is TRBJ2-3 and V is TRBV29-1; there is no DNA to check the TCRdb D call of TRBD2. Germline V lookup: CDR1 SQVTM, CDR2 ANQGSEA. CDR3 length equals 14 residues. Here the CDR3 reads CSVEGGMGTDTQYF.

This clonotype registers medium-sized (0.01 to 0.1%) by frequency. The V and J genes are TRBV10-3 and TRBJ2-1; TCRdb selects TRBD1, and the lack of DNA leaves this call unchecked. The CDR3 is 16 residues long. The germline V gene has CDR1 ENHRY and CDR2 SYGVKD. CDR3 amino acids: CAISESGSGLYNEQFF.

The chain has TRBV6-5 and TRBJ1-2; absent DNA, TCRdb's TRBD1 call cannot be checked. Germline-derived CDR1 and CDR2 are MNHEY and SVGAGI. CDR3 length equals 19 residues. The chain's CDR3 is CASSYGFGSGQESNYGYTF.

This clonotype is labeled medium-sized (0.01 to 0.1%) based on frequency. The CDR3 region is CASIGPNYGYTF. The J gene is TRBJ1-2, the V gene TRBV6-5. The CDR3 sequence is 12 residues long. Germline V gene data show CDR1 as MNHEY and CDR2 as SVGAGI.

This sequence joins TRBV29-1 and TRBJ1-3. The CDR3 extends over 14 amino acids. The germline V gene has CDR1 SQVTM and CDR2 ANQGSEA. CDR3 sequence reads: CSVVLRSSGNTIYF.